The entry below describes one TCR beta chain. Its binding antigen is unknown. As the CDR3 is not closed by the conserved phenylalanine or tryptophan, this likely results from a read error. RNA was extracted from bulk unsorted tissue and checked for quality with a NanoDrop ND-1000 and an Agilent 2100. Newly diagnosed lung cancer patients without prior chemotherapy who had been admitted for thoracic surgery in China between August and November 2014 were enrolled as donors. The study excluded patients who had received radiotherapy or chemotherapy before or who had another cancer at the same time. Pieces of surgical tissue measuring roughly 1-2.3 cm3 were kept in RNAlater solution and stored at -80 degrees C until use. Based on the germline V gene, the CDR1 and CDR2 sequences are MGHRA and YSYEKL. The CDR3 contains 16 residues when both ends are counted. The sequence is cut down to CDR3 DNA, 48 bases in frame from base 1.

The record originates from a study of tumor and adjacent non-tumor tissue in lung cancer (dated by TCRdb to the late 2010s). Background on the whole study: The cohort included about a dozen adenocarcinoma, a couple of squamous cell carcinoma and 1 small cell lung cancer patients. Ages among the approximately 15 patients ranged from roughly 31 to 76 years, there were 10 or so men and 5 women, and disease was at TNM stage I to III. A total of fewer than 150 million productive TCRbeta reads were generated by sequencing, corresponding to an average of roughly 4.1 million reads per sample. The study compared bulk TCRbeta repertoires between lung tumor tissue and matched distant non-tumor lung tissue from fewer than 19 lung cancer patients. TCRbeta CDR3 sequencing was performed on a few dozen paired specimens, with one tumor sample and one normal lung sample collected per patient. What the study reported, not specific to this receptor: Only roughly 14 patients were in the cohort, and the authors stated that larger samples and more detailed clinical data are needed. Because peripheral blood was not sequenced, blood TCRbeta repertoires in the lung cancer patients of the study were not examined. The methods do not name the sequencing platform or mention unique molecular identifiers. A significantly larger cumulative share of the repertoire was made up by the top 100 clones in normal lung than in tumor tissue. Significantly higher TCR diversity was found in younger patients, and higher tumor TCR diversity was associated with shorter overall and disease-free survival. Significantly higher TCR diversity (inverse Simpson) was observed in tumor tissue than in normal lung tissue (around 450 vs 150, P = 0.0075, Mann-Whitney U test).

Library construction relied on multiplex PCR. The sequencer listed for this sample is Illumina HiSeq 2500. TCRbeta libraries were built by three rounds of nested PCR using primers (Table S4), following protocols modified from ARM-PCR. Before sequencing, PCR products of 200-500 bp were excised from the gel and purified with the QIAquick gel extraction kit. On the study's bioinformatics: Trimmomatic was used to clean the reads, FLASH merged the cleaned reads into complete CDR3 sequences, and MiTCR assigned the sequences to V(D)J germline segments. Clonal diversity was computed as the inverse Simpson's index with VDJtools. A read counted as productive if the sequence was in-frame and lacked a premature stop codon. TCRdb ran its own pipeline on the public reads, namely fastp trimming at Q25 and MiXCR clone calling, and kept in-frame beta chains. Each entry merges the rows of one CDR3 protein and shows their most common DNA and genes. In this record, the V and J calls reflect TCRdb's handling and not the investigators' own analysis. Recorded for this sample are 81,000 or so distinct CDR3 sequences; 65% to 90% of them occurred a single time. The ten largest clonotypes hold 13% of the sample.

The sample consisted of lung tumor tissue. This TCR was sampled from a woman in her 50s with non-small cell lung cancer. Recombination joined TRBV4-1 with TRBJ2-3; the best D guess is TRBD2, with 7 bases matching. The DNA sequence is as follows: TGCGCCAGCAGCCAAGAGGGGGGGCCAGGCACAGATGCGCAGTATATT. Translation gives CASSQEGGPGTDAQYI.